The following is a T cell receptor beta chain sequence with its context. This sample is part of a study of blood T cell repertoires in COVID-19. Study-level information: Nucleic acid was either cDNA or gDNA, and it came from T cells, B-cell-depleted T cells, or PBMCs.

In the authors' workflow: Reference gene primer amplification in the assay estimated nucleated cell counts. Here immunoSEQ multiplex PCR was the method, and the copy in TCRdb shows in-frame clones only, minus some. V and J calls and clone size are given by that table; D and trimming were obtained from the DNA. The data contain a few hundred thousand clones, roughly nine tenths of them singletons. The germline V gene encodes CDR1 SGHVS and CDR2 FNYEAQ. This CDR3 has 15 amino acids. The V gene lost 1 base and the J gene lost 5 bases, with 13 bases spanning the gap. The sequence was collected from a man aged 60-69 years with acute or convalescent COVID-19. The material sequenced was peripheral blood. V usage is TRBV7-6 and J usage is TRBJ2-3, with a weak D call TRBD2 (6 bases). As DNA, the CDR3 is TGTGCCAGCAGCTTAGGGAGCCACGGGGGAGATACGCAGTATTTT. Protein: CASSLGSHGGDTQYF.